Listed here are 5 T cell receptor beta chains from one sample, sequenced in a study of CD8 T cells in Susac syndrome. RNA amounts of about 0.5 to 1 ug underwent reverse transcription with random hexamers. Each CDR3 protein gets one entry after TCRdb re-called the immunoSEQ multiplex PCR reads with MiXCR. The sample lists some 180,000 distinct CDR3 sequences; about 94% were seen once. Sequenced material: CD4+ T cells from PBMCs. The receptors were gathered from a human donor in good health.

The chain combines TRBV6-5 with TRBJ1-5; no definite D call. The CDR3 covers 12 residues. The V gene lost 8 bases and the J gene lost 4 bases, with 9 bases spanning the gap. Germline values: CDR1 MNHEY, CDR2 SVGAGI. CDR3 sequence reads: CASRQGNQPQHF. The CDR3 DNA sequence: TGTGCCAGCCGACAAGGGAATCAGCCCCAGCATTTT.

The rearrangement joins TRBV2 to TRBJ2-3, with TRBD2 matching 12 bases. Trimming at V came to 4 bases and at J to 4 bases, leaving 3 bases not matched to a gene. From germline, CDR1 is SNHLY and CDR2 FYNNEI. The CDR3 contains 15 residues. The chain's CDR3 is CASSGLAGASDTQYF. CDR3 DNA sequence: TGTGCCAGCAGTGGACTAGCGGGAGCGTCAGATACGCAGTATTTT.

The chain employs TRBV5-1 and TRBJ2-7; D possibly matches TRBD1 or TRBD2 (5 bases each). Germline loops: CDR1 SGHRS, CDR2 YFSETQ. Trimming cost V 4 bases and J 2 bases, with 10 bases left between them. CDR3 length equals 13 residues. CDR3 nucleotide sequence: TGCGCCAGCAGCCCCCGGGACCCCTACGAGCAGTACTTC. Amino acids: CASSPRDPYEQYF.

This rearrangement joins TRBV4-1 to TRBJ2-2, with 13 bases aligning to TRBD2. The CDR3 is 17 residues long. The V segment lost 5 bases and the J segment 1 base; nucleotides outside the gene matches: 4. CDR1 is MGHRA, CDR2 YSYEKL, per germline. The CDR3 is CASSARTSGGNTGELFF. CDR3 bases: TGCGCCAGCAGCGCACGGACTAGCGGGGGGAACACCGGGGAGCTGTTTTTT.

The chain employs TRBV19 and TRBJ1-1, with D unresolved. Germline V CDR1 and CDR2: LNHDA, SQIVND (reference sequence). Trimming cost V 3 bases and J 0 bases, with 11 bases left between them. The CDR3 consists of 15 residues. The CDR3 is CASSISGELNTEAFF. In DNA, the CDR3 is TGTGCCAGTAGTATTTCCGGGGAATTGAACACTGAAGCTTTCTTT.